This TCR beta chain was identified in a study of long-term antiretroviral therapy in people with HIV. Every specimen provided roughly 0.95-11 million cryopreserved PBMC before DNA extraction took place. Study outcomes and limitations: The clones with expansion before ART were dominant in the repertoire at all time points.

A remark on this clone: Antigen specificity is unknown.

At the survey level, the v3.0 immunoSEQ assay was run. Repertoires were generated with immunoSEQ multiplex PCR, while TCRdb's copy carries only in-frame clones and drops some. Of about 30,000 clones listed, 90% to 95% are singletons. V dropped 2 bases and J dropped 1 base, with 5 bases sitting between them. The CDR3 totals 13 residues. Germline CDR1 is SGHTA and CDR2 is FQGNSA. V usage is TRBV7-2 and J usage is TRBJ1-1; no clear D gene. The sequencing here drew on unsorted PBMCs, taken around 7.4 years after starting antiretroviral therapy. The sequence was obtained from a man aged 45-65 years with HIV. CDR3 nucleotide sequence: TGTGCCAGCAGCTTAAATGGGAACACTGAAGCTTTCTTT. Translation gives CASSLNGNTEAFF.